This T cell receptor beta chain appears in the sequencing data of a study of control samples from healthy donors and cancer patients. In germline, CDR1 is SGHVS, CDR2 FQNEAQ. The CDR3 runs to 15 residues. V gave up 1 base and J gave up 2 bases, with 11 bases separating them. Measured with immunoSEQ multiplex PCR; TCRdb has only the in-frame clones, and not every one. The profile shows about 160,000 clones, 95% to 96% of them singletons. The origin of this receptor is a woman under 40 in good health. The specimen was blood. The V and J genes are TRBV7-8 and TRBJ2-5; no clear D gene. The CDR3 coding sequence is TGTGCCAGCAGCTTAGTCACAGATGGGCAAGAGACCCAGTACTTC. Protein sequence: CASSLVTDGQETQYF.